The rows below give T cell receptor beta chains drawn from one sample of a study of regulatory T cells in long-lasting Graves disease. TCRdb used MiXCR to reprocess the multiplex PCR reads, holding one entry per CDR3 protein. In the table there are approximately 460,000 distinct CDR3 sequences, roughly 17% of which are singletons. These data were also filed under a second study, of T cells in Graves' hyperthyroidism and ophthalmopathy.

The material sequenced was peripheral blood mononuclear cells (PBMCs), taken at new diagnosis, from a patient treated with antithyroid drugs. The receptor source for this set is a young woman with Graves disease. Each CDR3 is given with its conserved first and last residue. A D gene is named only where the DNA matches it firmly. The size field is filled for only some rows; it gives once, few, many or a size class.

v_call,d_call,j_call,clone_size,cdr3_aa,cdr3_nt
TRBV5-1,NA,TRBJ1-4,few,CASSLDKEKLFF,TGCGCCAGCAGCTTGGATAAAGAAAAACTGTTTTTT
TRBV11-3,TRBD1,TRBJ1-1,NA,CASSLSGTGLATEAFF,TGTGCCAGCAGCTTATCCGGGACAGGGTTAGCTACTGAAGCTTTCTTT
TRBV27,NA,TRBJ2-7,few,CASSSSSPSRGYYEQYF,TGTGCCAGCAGTTCCTCATCCCCGAGCAGGGGTTACTACGAGCAGTACTTC
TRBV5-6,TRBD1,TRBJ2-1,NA,CASSRKGQGFVNEQFF,TGTGCCAGCAGCCGCAAGGGACAGGGTTTCGTCAATGAGCAGTTCTTC
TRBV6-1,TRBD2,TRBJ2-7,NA,CASRSLAGEVGEQYF,TGTGCCAGCAGATCATTAGCGGGAGAGGTTGGGGAGCAGTACTTC
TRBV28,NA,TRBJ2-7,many,CASRRDFVSEQYF,TGTGCCAGCAGGCGGGACTTTGTCTCCGAGCAGTACTTC
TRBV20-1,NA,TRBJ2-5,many,CSAFIPGQTIQETQYF,TGCAGTGCTTTTATACCTGGACAGACCATCCAAGAGACCCAGTACTTC
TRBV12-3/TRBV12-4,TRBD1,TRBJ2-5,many,CASRVQGAETQYF,TGTGCCAGCAGAGTTCAGGGGGCCGAGACCCAGTACTTC
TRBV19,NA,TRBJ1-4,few,CASRKADTFTFTNEKLFF,TGTGCCAGTAGGAAGGCGGACACCTTTACCTTCACTAATGAAAAACTGTTTTTT
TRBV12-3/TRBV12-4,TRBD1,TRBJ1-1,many,CASTRTGGRNTEAFF,TGTGCCAGCACCAGGACAGGGGGCAGGAACACTGAAGCTTTCTTT
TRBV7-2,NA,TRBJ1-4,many,CASSFSRGAEKLFF,TGTGCCAGCAGTTTTTCCAGGGGCGCTGAAAAACTGTTTTTT
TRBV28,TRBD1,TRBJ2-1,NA,CASSGGQVNPYNEQFF,TGTGCCAGCAGTGGAGGACAGGTTAACCCCTACAATGAGCAGTTCTTC
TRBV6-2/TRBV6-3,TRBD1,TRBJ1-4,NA,CASSERGQGNEKLFF,TGTGCCAGCAGTGAAAGGGGACAGGGGAATGAAAAACTGTTTTTT
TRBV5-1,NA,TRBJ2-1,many,CASSSIGGVGSTSSYNEQFF,TGCGCCAGCAGCTCGATAGGAGGGGTCGGTTCTACGAGCTCCTACAATGAGCAGTTCTTC